These 26 T cell receptor beta chains share one sample of origin, sequenced in a study of T cell responses to AZD1222 COVID-19 vaccine. Generated by immunoSEQ multiplex PCR, the TCRdb table keeps only in-frame clones and is missing some. The sample lists around 130,000 clones, 93% occurring once. The sequenced sample was peripheral blood, obtained on day 0 of AZD1222 vaccination. Source of these receptors: an adult in good health.

The V and J genes are TRBV6-2 or TRBV6-3 and TRBJ1-6, with no clear D. CDR3 length: 16 amino acids. The germline V gene encodes CDR1 MNHEY and CDR2 SVGEGT. V lost 6 bases to trimming and J lost 5 bases, with 17 bases between them. CDR3 protein: CASSTIRGSDNSPLHF. The CDR3 DNA reads TGTGCCAGCAGCACGATAAGAGGGTCGGATAATTCACCCCTCCACTTT.

This chain joins TRBV12-3 or TRBV12-4 and TRBJ2-4, with a tentative D call TRBD2 (5 bases). V was cut by 7 bases and J by 7 bases, with 11 bases left in between. This CDR3 region has 12 residues. The DNA of the CDR3 is TGTGCCAGCACAGCAGGAGGCAACATTCAGTACTTC. Its translation is CASTAGGNIQYF.

This clone has only a few counts. This chain connects TRBV28 to TRBJ1-1; 7 positions agree with TRBD1. Unmatched junction bases numbered 1, after V lost 4 bases and J lost 8 bases. CDR1 and CDR2 from the germline V gene are MDHEN and SYDVKM. This CDR3 is 11 amino acids long. The CDR3 reads CASSSTGEAFF. The CDR3 region has the DNA TGTGCCAGCAGTTCGACAGGGGAAGCTTTCTTT.

The genes are TRBV27 and TRBJ1-6, with 7 positions matching TRBD1. The length of the CDR3 is 13 residues. J lost 14 bases, V lost 2 bases, and 6 bases had no gene match. CDR1 MNHEY and CDR2 SMNVEV come from the germline V gene (reference sequence). In nucleotides, the CDR3 is TGTGCCAGCAGTTTAAGGGGACAGCCTACCCTCCACTTT. Translated, it gives CASSLRGQPTLHF.

The rearrangement joins TRBV5-5 to TRBJ1-2, with unresolved D. Trimming removed 0 bases at V and 5 bases at J, with 14 bases between. This CDR3 is 15 amino acids long. Germline CDR1 SGHKS, CDR2 YYEKEE (reference sequence). CDR3 sequence reads: CASSLDYGMGYGYTF. The CDR3 DNA reads as TGTGCCAGCAGCTTGGACTACGGAATGGGGTATGGCTACACCTTC.

V is TRBV19 and J is TRBJ1-4; D is perhaps TRBD1 (5 bases). The CDR3 is 16 amino acids. Trimming cost V 5 bases and J 4 bases, with 17 bases left between them. CDR1 and CDR2 from the germline V gene are LNHDA and SQIVND (reference sequence). This chain's CDR3 is CASSPARDLINEKLFF. In DNA form, the CDR3 reads TGTGCCAGTAGTCCAGCCCGGGACCTAATTAATGAAAAACTGTTTTTT.

The chain uses TRBV4-1 and TRBJ1-1, with D tentatively TRBD1 (5 bases). Germline-derived CDR1 and CDR2 are MGHRA and YSYEKL. The germline V and J ends were trimmed by 0 bases and 10 bases, with 24 bases remaining between them. The CDR3 sequence is 17 residues long. CDR3 region: CASSQDLFVSGGARAFF. The CDR3 DNA is TGCGCCAGCAGCCAAGATCTATTTGTTTCGGGGGGAGCCCGAGCTTTCTTT.

The chain carries TRBV18 and TRBJ2-5; the D gene is possibly TRBD1 (7 bases). The V end was cut by 6 bases, the J end by 1 base, with 15 bases between. CDR1 KGHSH and CDR2 LQKENI come from the germline V gene. CDR3 length equals 15 residues. DNA of the CDR3: TGTGCCAGCTCCCGACAGGGAGGTTTCCAAGAGACCCAGTACTTC. Residues: CASSRQGGFQETQYF.

The chain has TRBV5-4 and TRBJ1-2; a possible D gene is TRBD1 (6 bases). The CDR3 has 16 residues. V lost 4 bases to trimming and J lost 5 bases, with 21 bases between them. Germline CDR1 reads SGHNT; CDR2 reads YYREEE (reference sequence). The CDR3 nucleotides read TGTGCCAGCAGCCGGGGACACAGCGGGGGCGGGTATGGCTACACCTTC. This codes for CASSRGHSGGGYGYTF.

This chain connects TRBV5-4 to TRBJ2-7; possible D gene TRBD2, 5 bases. Germline CDR1 SGHNT, CDR2 YYREEE (reference sequence). V was trimmed by 4 bases and J by 4 bases, leaving 21 bases between them. This CDR3 has 16 residues. The CDR3 here is CASSPKGARRGYEQYF. CDR3 DNA sequence: TGTGCCAGCAGCCCCAAGGGCGCCAGGCGAGGGTACGAGCAGTACTTC.

The rearrangement joins TRBV12-3 or TRBV12-4 to TRBJ2-1; no clear D. This CDR3 is 13 amino acids long. Trimming took 2 bases from V and 7 from J, leaving 9 bases between them. The CDR3 DNA reads TGTGCCAGCAGTTTAATGCAGCCGAATGAGCAGTTCTTC. Its translation is CASSLMQPNEQFF.

The CDR3, as DNA: TGTGCCAGCCACGGACAGGGGAACACTGAAGCTTTCTTT. This gives the protein CASHGQGNTEAFF. This chain uses TRBV18 with TRBJ1-1; 8 bases align to TRBD1. V was pared by 8 bases and J by 1 base, with 3 bases of the junction left unmatched. The CDR3 has 13 residues. Germline loops: CDR1 KGHSH, CDR2 LQKENI.

V usage is TRBV7-2 and J usage is TRBJ1-1; unclear D gene. Germline CDR1 SGHTA, CDR2 FQGNSA. The CDR3 loop spans 13 amino acids. Trimming removed 2 bases from V and 5 bases from J, with 9 bases in between. The CDR3 region is CASSLSGRTEAFF. Here the CDR3 DNA reads TGTGCCAGCAGCTTATCCGGGAGAACTGAAGCTTTCTTT.

The rearrangement links TRBV5-4 to TRBJ1-1; 8 nucleotides match TRBD1. Germline CDR1 reads SGHNT; CDR2 reads YYREEE (reference sequence). The CDR3 is 17 residues long. Germline trimming cut 2 bases from V and 1 base from J; bases unmatched to any gene: 10. This chain's CDR3 is CASSLLDGQGWNTEAFF. CDR3 DNA: TGTGCCAGCAGCTTACTCGACGGACAGGGTTGGAACACTGAAGCTTTCTTT.

The J gene is TRBJ1-5, the V gene TRBV27; D uncertain. The CDR3 totals 13 residues. The ends were cut back, 2 bases at V and 2 bases at J, with 4 bases in the middle. Germline values: CDR1 MNHEY, CDR2 SMNVEV (reference sequence). The CDR3 DNA reads as TGTGCCAGCAGTTTACAGGGCAATCAGCCCCAGCATTTT. Its translation: CASSLQGNQPQHF.

This chain joins TRBV27 and TRBJ2-4, with D possibly being TRBD1 (5 bases). The germline V gene encodes CDR1 MNHEY and CDR2 SMNVEV (reference sequence). This CDR3 region has 13 residues. V was clipped by 6 bases and J by 8 bases, with 14 bases between them. CDR3 region: CASRGEQADIQYF. The CDR3 coding sequence is TGTGCCAGCAGGGGCGAACAGGCCGACATTCAGTACTTC.

The chain combines TRBV3-1 (or the pseudogene TRBV3-2) with TRBJ2-7; a weak D match, TRBD2 (6 bases). V was shortened by 4 bases and J by 6 bases, with 16 bases between the two germline ends. Germline V gives CDR1 LGHDT, CDR2 YNNKEL (reference sequence). CDR3 size: 14 residues. CDR3 DNA: TGTGCCAGCAGCCCCGGGACTGTAACCAGCGAGCAGTACTTC. Translated, it gives CASSPGTVTSEQYF.

This sequence joins TRBV28 and TRBJ1-2, with D perhaps matching TRBD1 (6 bases). The CDR3 length is 15 residues. V shed 8 bases and J shed 2 bases, with 18 bases lying between them. From germline, CDR1 is MDHEN and CDR2 SYDVKM. CDR3 DNA sequence: TGTGCCAGCTCCGAGGGGGGTTCGGGAAACTATGGCTACACCTTC. It codes for CASSEGGSGNYGYTF.

The V and J genes are TRBV28 and TRBJ1-2, with TRBD1 identical over 9 bases. The CDR3 totals 15 residues. Germline lookup yields CDR1 MDHEN and CDR2 SYDVKM. The trim removed 2 bases at V and 2 bases at J, leaving 3 bases unmatched. In DNA form, the CDR3 reads TGTGCCAGCAGTTTAGTCGGACAGGGGAACTATGGCTACACCTTC. Protein product: CASSLVGQGNYGYTF.

The table lists this clone with a count of one. The chain recombines TRBV6-2 or TRBV6-3 with TRBJ2-7; no firm D call. V was cut by 6 bases and J by 5 bases, with 14 bases left in between. The germline CDR1 and CDR2 sequences are MNHEY and SVGEGT. This CDR3 is built from 13 residues. Here the CDR3 reads CASSVSPYDEQYF. The CDR3 nucleotides are TGTGCCAGCAGCGTTTCCCCCTACGACGAGCAGTACTTC.

The chain joins TRBV11-3 to TRBJ2-7, with D perhaps being TRBD1 or TRBD2 (5 bases each). CDR1 and CDR2 from the germline V gene are SGHNT and YENEEA. The CDR3 is made up of 14 amino acids. Trimming pared 3 bases from V and 5 bases from J, leaving 14 bases between. The CDR3 DNA sequence: TGTGCCAGCAGCTTGGGAGCAGGGTTAAACGAGCAGTACTTC. Translated: CASSLGAGLNEQYF.

V is TRBV12-3 or TRBV12-4 and J is TRBJ2-1; 8 nucleotides align to TRBD1. The CDR3 is made up of 13 amino acids. The V and J ends lost 6 bases and 8 bases, in that order; junction bases with no gene match: 6. The CDR3: CASRRTGWDEQFF. In DNA form, the CDR3 reads TGTGCCAGCAGACGGACAGGGTGGGATGAGCAGTTCTTC.

The rearrangement links TRBV6-9 to TRBJ2-1, with D maybe TRBD2 (6 bases). The length of the CDR3 is 17 residues. The V gene lost 6 bases and the J gene lost 7 bases, with 25 bases spanning the gap. The germline V gene has CDR1 MNHGY and CDR2 SVAAGI. DNA for the CDR3: TGTGCCAGCAGAGAACGGGCTTCGGGGGTGGGTATGAATGAGCAGTTCTTC. Amino acid sequence: CASRERASGVGMNEQFF.

The V and J genes are TRBV7-9 and TRBJ2-6; 7 bases are shared with TRBD1. The V gene's germline CDR1 is SEHNR and CDR2 FQNEAQ (reference sequence). The J segment lost 2 bases and the V segment lost 5 bases, leaving 12 bases of the junction unmatched. The CDR3 runs to 18 residues. The CDR3 DNA reads TGTGCCAGCAGCCCCGGACAGGACAGTGGTCCTGGGGCCAACGTCCTGACTTTC. Residues: CASSPGQDSGPGANVLTF.

CDR3 protein: CASSSTRTSFDEQYF. The CDR3 bases are TGTGCCAGCAGCTCAACCCGGACTAGTTTCGACGAGCAGTACTTC. This chain connects TRBV5-5 to TRBJ2-7, with TRBD2 matching 7 bases. Germline CDR1 is SGHKS and CDR2 is YYEKEE (reference sequence). The CDR3 is made up of 15 amino acids. The ends lost 3 bases at V and 5 bases at J; junction bases unmatched: 11.

The chain uses TRBV10-2 and TRBJ2-2, with D uncertain. The CDR3 covers 12 residues. The ends were cut back, 6 bases at V and 6 bases at J, with 8 bases in the middle. Germline-derived CDR1 and CDR2 are WSHSY and SAAADI. CDR3 loop: CASSNGAGELFF. CDR3 DNA: TGCGCCAGCAGCAACGGAGCCGGGGAGCTGTTTTTT.